This is a list of T cell receptor beta chains from one sample in a study of blood T cell repertoires in COVID-19. Method: immunoSEQ multiplex PCR; TCRdb's copy keeps in-frame clones and lacks some. The data contain 150,000 to 200,000 clones, 84% of them singletons. Sequenced sample: PBMCs or T cells enriched from blood (not recorded which). Source of these receptors: a woman under 40 who had been exposed to COVID-19. The CDR3 runs from the conserved cysteine through the conserved F or W. The order of the fields is D gene, J gene, clone size, V gene, CDR3 length, CDR3 protein, CDR3 DNA. A D gene is named only where the DNA matches it firmly. Size values are once, few and many counts, or a class for expanded clones, and some rows have none.

D gene: .
J gene: TRBJ1-1
clone size: .
V gene: TRBV18
CDR3 length: 17
CDR3 protein: CASSPRGGNDMNTEAFF
CDR3 DNA: TGTGCCAGCTCACCTCGTGGCGGGAATGACATGAACACTGAAGCTTTCTTT

D gene: TRBD2
J gene: TRBJ2-5
clone size: .
V gene: TRBV14
CDR3 length: 13
CDR3 protein: CASSRAGGETQYF
CDR3 DNA: TGTGCCAGCAGCCGGGCGGGGGGAGAGACCCAGTACTTC

D gene: TRBD1
J gene: TRBJ1-3
clone size: few
V gene: TRBV3-1/TRBV3-2
CDR3 length: 15
CDR3 protein: CASSIKGQSGNTIYF
CDR3 DNA: TGTGCCAGCAGCATCAAGGGACAGTCTGGAAACACCATATATTTT

D gene: .
J gene: TRBJ2-4
clone size: .
V gene: TRBV30
CDR3 length: 13
CDR3 protein: CAWSPDSEDIQYF
CDR3 DNA: TGTGCCTGGAGCCCCGACAGCGAGGACATTCAGTACTTC

D gene: .
J gene: TRBJ2-7
clone size: .
V gene: TRBV6-1
CDR3 length: 12
CDR3 protein: CASSSTNYEQYF
CDR3 DNA: TGTGCCAGCAGTTCAACAAACTACGAGCAGTACTTC

D gene: TRBD2
J gene: TRBJ2-1
clone size: once
V gene: TRBV9
CDR3 length: 16
CDR3 protein: CASSDTRGGIRNEQFF
CDR3 DNA: TGTGCCAGCAGCGATACCCGGGGGGGCATTAGGAATGAGCAGTTCTTC

D gene: TRBD1
J gene: TRBJ1-2
clone size: .
V gene: TRBV9
CDR3 length: 17
CDR3 protein: CASSVGPPGDRVYGYTF
CDR3 DNA: TGTGCCAGCAGCGTAGGCCCCCCAGGGGACAGGGTGTATGGCTACACCTTC

D gene: TRBD2
J gene: TRBJ2-1
clone size: once
V gene: TRBV7-2
CDR3 length: 15
CDR3 protein: CASSLTSGGLGEQFF
CDR3 DNA: TGTGCCAGCAGCTTAACTAGCGGGGGGCTTGGGGAGCAGTTCTTC

D gene: .
J gene: TRBJ1-1
clone size: .
V gene: TRBV20-1
CDR3 length: 9
CDR3 protein: CSAYTEAFF
CDR3 DNA: TGCAGTGCCTACACTGAAGCTTTCTTT

D gene: TRBD1
J gene: TRBJ1-1
clone size: .
V gene: TRBV7-9
CDR3 length: 16
CDR3 protein: CASSPSTTGVYTEAFF
CDR3 DNA: TGTGCCAGCAGCCCAAGCACGACAGGGGTGTACACTGAAGCTTTCTTT